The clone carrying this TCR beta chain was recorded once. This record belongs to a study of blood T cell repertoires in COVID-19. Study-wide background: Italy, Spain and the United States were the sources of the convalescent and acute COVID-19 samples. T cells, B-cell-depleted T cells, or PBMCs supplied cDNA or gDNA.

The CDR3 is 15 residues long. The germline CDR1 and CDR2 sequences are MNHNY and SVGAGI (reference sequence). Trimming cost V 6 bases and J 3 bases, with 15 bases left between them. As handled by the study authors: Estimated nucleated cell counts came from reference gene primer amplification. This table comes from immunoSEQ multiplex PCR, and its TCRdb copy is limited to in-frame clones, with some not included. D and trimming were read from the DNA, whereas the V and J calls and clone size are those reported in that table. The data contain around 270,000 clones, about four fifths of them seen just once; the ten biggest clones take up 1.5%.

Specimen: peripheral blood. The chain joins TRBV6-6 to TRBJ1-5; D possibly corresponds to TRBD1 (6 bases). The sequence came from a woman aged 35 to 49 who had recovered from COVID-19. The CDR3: CASSPDRRHNQPQHF. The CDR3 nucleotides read TGTGCCAGCAGCCCCGACAGGAGACACAATCAGCCCCAGCATTTT.